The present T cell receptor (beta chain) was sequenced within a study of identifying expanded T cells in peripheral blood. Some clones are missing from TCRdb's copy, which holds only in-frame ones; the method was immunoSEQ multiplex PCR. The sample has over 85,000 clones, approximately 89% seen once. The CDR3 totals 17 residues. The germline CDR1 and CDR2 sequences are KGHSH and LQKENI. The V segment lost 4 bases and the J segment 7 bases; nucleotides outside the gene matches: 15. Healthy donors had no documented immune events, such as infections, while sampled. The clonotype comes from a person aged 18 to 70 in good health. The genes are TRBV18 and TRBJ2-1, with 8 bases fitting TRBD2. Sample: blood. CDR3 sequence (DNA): TGTGCCAGCTCACACGGCCGGGAGGGCCTTATGGGGAATGAGCAGTTCTTC. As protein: CASSHGREGLMGNEQFF. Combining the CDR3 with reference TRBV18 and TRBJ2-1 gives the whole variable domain NAGVMQNPRHLVRRRGQEARLRCSPMKGHSHVYWYRQLPEEGLKFMVYLQKENIIDESGMPKERFSAEFPKEGPSILRIQQVVRGDSAAYFCASSHGREGLMGNEQFFGPGTRLTVL.